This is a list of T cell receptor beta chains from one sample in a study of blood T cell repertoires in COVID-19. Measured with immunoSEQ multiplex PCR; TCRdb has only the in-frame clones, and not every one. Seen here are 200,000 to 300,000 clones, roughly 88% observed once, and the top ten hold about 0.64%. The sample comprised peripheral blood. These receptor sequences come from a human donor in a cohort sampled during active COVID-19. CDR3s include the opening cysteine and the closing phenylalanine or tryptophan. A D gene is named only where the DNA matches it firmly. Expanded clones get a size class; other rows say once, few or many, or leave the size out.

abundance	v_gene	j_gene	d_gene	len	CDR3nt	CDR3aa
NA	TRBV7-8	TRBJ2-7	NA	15	TGTGCCAGCAGCTCCTACAGGGATGGAGCCTACGAGCAGTACTTC	CASSSYRDGAYEQYF
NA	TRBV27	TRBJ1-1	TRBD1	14	TGTGCCAGCAGCCCTGACAGGGGGCGAGCTGAAGCTTTCTTT	CASSPDRGRAEAFF
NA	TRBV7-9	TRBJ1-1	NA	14	TGTGCCAGCAGCCTTCGACACGGGAACACTGAAGCTTTCTTT	CASSLRHGNTEAFF
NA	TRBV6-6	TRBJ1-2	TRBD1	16	TGTGCCAGCACTCCGGGACAGGGGGTGTTTATCTATGGCTACACCTTC	CASTPGQGVFIYGYTF
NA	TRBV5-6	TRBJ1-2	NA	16	TGTGCCAGCAGCCGCCGGTGGCAGGGTGCTAACTATGGCTACACCTTC	CASSRRWQGANYGYTF
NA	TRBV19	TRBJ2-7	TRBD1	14	TGTGCCAGTAGTTCTTGGACAGGGGAATACGAGCAGTACTTC	CASSSWTGEYEQYF
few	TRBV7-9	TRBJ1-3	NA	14	TGTGCCAGCAGCCCCACGGGAGGAGGAAACACCATATATTTT	CASSPTGGGNTIYF
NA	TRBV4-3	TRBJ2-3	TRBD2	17	TGCGCCAGCAGCCCAGGGACTAGCGGGGGCTCGCGGGATACGCAGTATTTT	CASSPGTSGGSRDTQYF
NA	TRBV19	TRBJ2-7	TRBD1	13	TGTGCCAGTAGTACGGACAGGGCCCGCGCTTTGTACTTC	CASSTDRARALYF
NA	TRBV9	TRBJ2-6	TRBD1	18	TGTGCCAGCAGCTTCTCGGGACAGGGGCTATCTGGGGCCAACGTCCTGACTTTC	CASSFSGQGLSGANVLTF
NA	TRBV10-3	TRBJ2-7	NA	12	TGTGCCATCAGTGATTCCCGCTACGAGCAGTACTTC	CAISDSRYEQYF
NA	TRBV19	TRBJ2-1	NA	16	TGTGCCAGTAGTGGCCGACTATTAAGCTCCTACAATGAGCAGTTCTTC	CASSGRLLSSYNEQFF
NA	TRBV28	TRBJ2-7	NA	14	TGTGCCAGCAGTTTATTTGGCAGGGTCTACGAGCAGTACTTC	CASSLFGRVYEQYF
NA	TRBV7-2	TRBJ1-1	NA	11	TGTGCCAGCAGCCCGCTACTTGAAGCTTTCTTT	CASSPLLEAFF
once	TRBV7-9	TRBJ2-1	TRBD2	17	TGTGCCAGCAGCCAATCTCTAGGTCGGGAGGGTGTAAATGAGCAGTTCTTC	CASSQSLGREGVNEQFF
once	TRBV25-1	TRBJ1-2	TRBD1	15	TGTGCCAGCAGTGAATCAAGAGACGGGACAGATGGCTACACCTTC	CASSESRDGTDGYTF
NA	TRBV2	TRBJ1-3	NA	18	TGTGCCAGCAGAGACAAACAAGGATACTCTCGCTCTGGAAACACCATATATTTT	CASRDKQGYSRSGNTIYF
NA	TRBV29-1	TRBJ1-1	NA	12	TGCAGCGTTGAAGAAGGGGCATCGGTGGCTTTCTTT	CSVEEGASVAFF
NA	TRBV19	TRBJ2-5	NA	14	TGTGCCAGTAGTATAATGGCTGGCCAAGAGACCCAGTACTTC	CASSIMAGQETQYF
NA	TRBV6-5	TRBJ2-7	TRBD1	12	TGTGCCAGCAGGGCCGACAGGGTCGAGCAGTACTTC	CASRADRVEQYF
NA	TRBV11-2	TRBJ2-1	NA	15	TGTGCCAGCAGCTTACTGAAGGCAGGGGACAATGAGCAGTTCTTC	CASSLLKAGDNEQFF
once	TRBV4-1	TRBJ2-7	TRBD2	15	TGCGCCAGCAGCCAAGCCGGGACTAGCGGGGGCGAGCAGTACTTC	CASSQAGTSGGEQYF
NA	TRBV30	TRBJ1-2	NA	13	TGTGCCTGGAGTTGGGACTCGTACTATGGCTACACCTTC	CAWSWDSYYGYTF
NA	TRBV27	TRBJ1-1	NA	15	TGTGCCAGCAGTCCCAGGGTAGGGTTAAACACTGAAGCTTTCTTT	CASSPRVGLNTEAFF
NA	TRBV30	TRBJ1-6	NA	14	TGTGCCTGGGACGGGGGATCGGCAAATTCACCCCTCCACTTT	CAWDGGSANSPLHF
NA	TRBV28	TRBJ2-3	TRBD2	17	TGTGCCACCCACGGGGGGTTGGCTAGCGGGGGTGTTGATACGCAGTATTTT	CATHGGLASGGVDTQYF
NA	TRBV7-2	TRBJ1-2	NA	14	TGTGCCAGCAGCTTAGGGGCAGGGAACTATGGCTACACCTTC	CASSLGAGNYGYTF
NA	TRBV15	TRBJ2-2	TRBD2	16	TGTGCCACCAGCCAAAAACTAGCGGGATCTACCGGGGAGCTGTTTTTT	CATSQKLAGSTGELFF
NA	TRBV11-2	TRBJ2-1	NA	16	TGTGCCAGCAGCTCGGGGGGGGGACAGAGATACAATGAGCAGTTCTTC	CASSSGGGQRYNEQFF
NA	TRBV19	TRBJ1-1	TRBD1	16	TGTGCCAGTAGTATAGGAGGGGGCAGGGCGTACACTGAAGCTTTCTTT	CASSIGGGRAYTEAFF
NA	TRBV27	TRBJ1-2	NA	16	TGTGCCAGCAGTTTCTTAATTCGGGGGTCTAACTATGGCTACACCTTC	CASSFLIRGSNYGYTF
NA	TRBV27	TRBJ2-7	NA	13	TGTGCCAGCTCGCAGGGGCCGACCTACGAGCAGTACTTC	CASSQGPTYEQYF
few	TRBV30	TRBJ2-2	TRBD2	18	TGTGCCTGGAGTGATCCACTGGCTAGCGGGGGGAACACCGGGGAGCTGTTTTTT	CAWSDPLASGGNTGELFF
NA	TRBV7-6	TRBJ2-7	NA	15	TGTGCCAGCAGCTTAGGTGGCGGGCCATTGCAAGAGCAGTACTTC	CASSLGGGPLQEQYF
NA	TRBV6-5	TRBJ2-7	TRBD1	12	TGTGCCAGTCACAGGGGAAGAGACGAGCAGTACTTC	CASHRGRDEQYF
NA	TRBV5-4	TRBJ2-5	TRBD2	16	TGTGCCAGCAGCTTGGACGGCGGGAGGGCCGAAGAGACCCAGTACTTC	CASSLDGGRAEETQYF
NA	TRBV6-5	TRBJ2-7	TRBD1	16	TGTGCCAGCAGTTCCGGAAGACGGACAGGGCAGTACGAGCAGTACTTC	CASSSGRRTGQYEQYF
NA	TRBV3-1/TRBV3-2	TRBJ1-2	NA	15	TGTGCCAGCAGCCAGGACTACCAGCACTCCTATGGCTACACCTTC	CASSQDYQHSYGYTF
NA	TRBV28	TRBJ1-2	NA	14	TGTGCCAGCACTTGGAGGTTAGCTAACTATGGCTACACCTTC	CASTWRLANYGYTF
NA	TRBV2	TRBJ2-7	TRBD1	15	TGTGCCAGCAGTCCTCCGGGACAGGTTGACTACGAGCAGTACTTC	CASSPPGQVDYEQYF
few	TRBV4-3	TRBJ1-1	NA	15	TGCGCCAGCAGCCCGATTGTCTATACGAACACTGAAGCTTTCTTT	CASSPIVYTNTEAFF
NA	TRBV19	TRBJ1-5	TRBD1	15	TGTGCCAGTACCCGGACAGGGACCGGCAATCAGCCCCAGCATTTT	CASTRTGTGNQPQHF
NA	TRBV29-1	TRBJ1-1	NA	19	TGCAGCGTTGAAGTTTCTCACTTTAAGACAGTTAGAATGAACACTGAAGCTTTCTTT	CSVEVSHFKTVRMNTEAFF